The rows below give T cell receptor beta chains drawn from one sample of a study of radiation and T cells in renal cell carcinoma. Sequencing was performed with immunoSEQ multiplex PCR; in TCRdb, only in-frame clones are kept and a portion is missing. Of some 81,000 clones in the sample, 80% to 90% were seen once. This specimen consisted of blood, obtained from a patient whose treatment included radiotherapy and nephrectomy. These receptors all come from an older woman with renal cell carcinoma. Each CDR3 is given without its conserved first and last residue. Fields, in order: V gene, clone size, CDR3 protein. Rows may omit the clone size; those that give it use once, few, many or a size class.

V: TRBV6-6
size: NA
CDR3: ASSYGRVKDTEAF

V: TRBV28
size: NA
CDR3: ASRDIRDNSYEQY

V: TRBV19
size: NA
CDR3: ASRDQQAFSEKLF

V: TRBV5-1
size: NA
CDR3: ASSLEGGNQPQH

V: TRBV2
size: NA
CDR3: ASSESRGPYEQY

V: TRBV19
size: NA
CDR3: AGQGNYGYT

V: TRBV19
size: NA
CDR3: ASSMEGPEVYGYT

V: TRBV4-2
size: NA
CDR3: ASSQGNEQF

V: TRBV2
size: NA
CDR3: ASSTGGGGYT

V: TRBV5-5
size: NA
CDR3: ASSPFDRDNQPQH

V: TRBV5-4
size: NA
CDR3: ASSFNRGLGEAF

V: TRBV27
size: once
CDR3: ASRPIANTGELF

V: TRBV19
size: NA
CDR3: ASSIGGSGGARETQY

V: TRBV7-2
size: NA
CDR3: ASSLGGGGTDTQY

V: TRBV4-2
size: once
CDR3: ASSQDLAGGLGGELF

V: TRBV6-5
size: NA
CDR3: ASSYSGRSGTTEAF

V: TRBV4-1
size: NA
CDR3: ASSQIPDANYGYT

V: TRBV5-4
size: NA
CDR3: ASSSRTGKKYGYT

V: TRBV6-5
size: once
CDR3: ASSYSRDNQPQH

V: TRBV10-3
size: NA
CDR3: AISEIAGAYGQPQH

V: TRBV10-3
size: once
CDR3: AISEALQGALNEQF

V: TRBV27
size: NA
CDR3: ASSSPNRVHEQY

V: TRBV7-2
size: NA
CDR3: ASSPRTGQETQY

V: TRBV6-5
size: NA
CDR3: AIRQRNSYEQY

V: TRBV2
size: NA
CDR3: ASSLKMNTEAF

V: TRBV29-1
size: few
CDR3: SVGLTEAF

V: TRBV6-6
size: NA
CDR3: ASSSQGISGNTIY

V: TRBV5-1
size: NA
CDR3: ASAVHVALSSYEQY

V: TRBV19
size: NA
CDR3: ASSRATGQTEAF

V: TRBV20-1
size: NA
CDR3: GTGEDEQF

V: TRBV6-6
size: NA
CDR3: ASRRPGEGRFTEAF

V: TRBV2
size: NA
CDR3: ASSESTGGLGSQPQH

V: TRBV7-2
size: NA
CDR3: ASSPLGRYEQY

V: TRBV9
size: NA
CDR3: ASRHAGADGYT

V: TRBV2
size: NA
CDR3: ASLERENTEAF

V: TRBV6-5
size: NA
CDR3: ASSPNRGLAF

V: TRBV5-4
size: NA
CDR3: ASSPQSVGTEAF

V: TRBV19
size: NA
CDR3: ASSIFVTGLGHNQPQH

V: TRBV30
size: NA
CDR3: ACRRDRGTDTQY

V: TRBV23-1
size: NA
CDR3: ASSHDSVYTEAF

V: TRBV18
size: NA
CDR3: ASSPKQDTEAF

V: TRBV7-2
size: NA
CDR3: ASSPPGGFHQPQH

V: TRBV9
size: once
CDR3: ASSVGARTGTLNTEAF

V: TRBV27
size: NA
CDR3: ASSLSRTRDSFNSPLH

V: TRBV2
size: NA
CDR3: ASSETGVQPQH

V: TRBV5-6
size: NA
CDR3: ASSGTVAETQY

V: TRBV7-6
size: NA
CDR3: ASSSTSQGGYT

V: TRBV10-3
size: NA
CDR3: AIRSGTANEKLF

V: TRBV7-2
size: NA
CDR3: ASTVDIYNSPLH

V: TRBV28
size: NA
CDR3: ASSLRTGGSGANVLT

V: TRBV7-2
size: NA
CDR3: ASSWGGWGRDNSPLH

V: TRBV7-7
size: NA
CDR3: ASSLGQGASSYNEQF

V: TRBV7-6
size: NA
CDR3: ASSRRTSGQETQY

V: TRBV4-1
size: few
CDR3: ASSEGGGYTREQY

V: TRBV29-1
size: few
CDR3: SVVRGAEAF

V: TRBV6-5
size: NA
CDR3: ASTRRQGTIQTQY

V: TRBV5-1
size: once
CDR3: ASSQDGNTEAF

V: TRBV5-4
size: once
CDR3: ASSLGIGQGANEQF

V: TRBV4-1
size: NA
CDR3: ASSQEGGDRDQPQH

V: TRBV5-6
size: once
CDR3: ASSLGQESSYEQY